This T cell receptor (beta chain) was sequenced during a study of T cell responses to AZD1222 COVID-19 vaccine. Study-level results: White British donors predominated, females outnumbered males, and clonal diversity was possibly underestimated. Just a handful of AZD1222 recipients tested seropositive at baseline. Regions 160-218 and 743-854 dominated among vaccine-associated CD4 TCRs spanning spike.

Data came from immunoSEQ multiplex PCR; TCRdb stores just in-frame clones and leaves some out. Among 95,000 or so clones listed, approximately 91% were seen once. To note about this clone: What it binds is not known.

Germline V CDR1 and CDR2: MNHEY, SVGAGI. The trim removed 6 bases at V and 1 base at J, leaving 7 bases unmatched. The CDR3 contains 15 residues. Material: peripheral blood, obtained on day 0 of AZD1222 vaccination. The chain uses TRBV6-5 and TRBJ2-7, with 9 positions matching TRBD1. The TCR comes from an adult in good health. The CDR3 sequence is CASSFGQGRSYEQYF. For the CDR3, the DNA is TGTGCCAGCAGCTTTGGACAGGGGCGATCCTACGAGCAGTACTTC.